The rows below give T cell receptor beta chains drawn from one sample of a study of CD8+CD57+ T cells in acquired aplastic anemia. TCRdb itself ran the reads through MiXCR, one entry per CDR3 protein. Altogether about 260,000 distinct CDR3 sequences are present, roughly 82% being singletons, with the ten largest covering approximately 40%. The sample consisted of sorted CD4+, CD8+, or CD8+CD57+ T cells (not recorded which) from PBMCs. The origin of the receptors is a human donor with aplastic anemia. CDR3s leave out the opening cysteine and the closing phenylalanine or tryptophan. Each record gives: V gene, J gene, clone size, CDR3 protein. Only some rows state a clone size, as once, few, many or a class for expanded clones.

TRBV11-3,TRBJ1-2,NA,ASSSRLTGLDYGYT
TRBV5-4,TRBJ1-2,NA,ASSHGIAGGYT
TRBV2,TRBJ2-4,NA,ASGGAGINQH
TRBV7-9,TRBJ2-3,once,ASSAGRGDEAKY
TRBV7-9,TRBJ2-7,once,ASSLGTSGRDEQY
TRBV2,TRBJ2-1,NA,ASSQGGTNGQDVQF
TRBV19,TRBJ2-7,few,ASSILVRSEQY
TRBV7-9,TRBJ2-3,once,ASSVGRSPGDPQY
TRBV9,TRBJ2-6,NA,ASSLAGNYQSYVLT
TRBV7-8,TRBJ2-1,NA,ASSLQRGGDTQYQF
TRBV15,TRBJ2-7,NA,ATSRGGTGVEQY
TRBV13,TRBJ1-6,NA,ASSSLTSLSSYNSPLH
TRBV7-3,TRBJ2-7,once,ASSQCSGPYEQY
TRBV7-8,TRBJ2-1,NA,ASSFHPGGGTLSQF
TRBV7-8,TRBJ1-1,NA,ASSLAVTANTEAF
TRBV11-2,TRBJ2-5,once,ASRSTGYAQY
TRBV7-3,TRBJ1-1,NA,ASSLEMTPNTEDF
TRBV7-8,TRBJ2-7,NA,ASSFTGEDDTQY
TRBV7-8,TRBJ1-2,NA,ASSFDPDGIVLSYT
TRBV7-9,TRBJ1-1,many,ASSFQRSGGTDEF
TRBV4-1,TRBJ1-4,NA,ASSPWTGRGEKLF
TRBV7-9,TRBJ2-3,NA,ASSPGSGGQY
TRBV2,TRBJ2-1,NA,ASSGYNEQF
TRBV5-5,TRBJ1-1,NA,ASSWDNGQGGNTEAF
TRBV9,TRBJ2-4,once,ASGPARNMPY
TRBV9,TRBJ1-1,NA,ASSWDRGSEAF
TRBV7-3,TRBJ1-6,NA,AGSVGEGGYNSPLH
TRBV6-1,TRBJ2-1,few,ASSQGGGRNEQF
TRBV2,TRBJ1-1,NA,ASGGVGGDTTEAF
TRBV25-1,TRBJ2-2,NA,ASSEINAGELF
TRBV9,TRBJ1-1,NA,ASSLETSGNTAAF
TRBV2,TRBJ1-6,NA,ASSLGGTANSPLR
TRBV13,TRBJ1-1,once,ASSHLGTEAF
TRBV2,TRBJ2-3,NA,ASEVGGRERKTFG
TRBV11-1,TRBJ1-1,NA,ASSLRDRGNTEAF
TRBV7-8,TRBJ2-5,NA,ASSLGASPTTQTQY
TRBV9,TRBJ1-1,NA,ASSPDGQTLNTEAF
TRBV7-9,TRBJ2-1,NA,ASSIAGGGLNYQF
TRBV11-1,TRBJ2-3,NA,ASSLGSTNTQY
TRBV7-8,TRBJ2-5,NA,ASSLRGSSDETHY
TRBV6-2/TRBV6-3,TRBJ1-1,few,VSSGIGLYTEAF
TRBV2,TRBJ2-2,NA,ASSLSGGYTGELF
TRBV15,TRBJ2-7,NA,ATSRDRTGGYEQY
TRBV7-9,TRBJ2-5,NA,ASSLVAGPLFLC
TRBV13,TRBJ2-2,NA,ASSLRLAGNTGELF
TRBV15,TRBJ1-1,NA,ATSRAGTASPEAF
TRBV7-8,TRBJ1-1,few,ASSLDMNTEAF
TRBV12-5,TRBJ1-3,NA,ASSPGDGPSGNTIY
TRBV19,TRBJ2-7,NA,ASSLATGASYEQY
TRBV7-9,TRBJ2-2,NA,ASRLAGRTIF
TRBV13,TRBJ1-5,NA,ASSLPGQGARQPQH
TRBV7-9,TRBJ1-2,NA,ASSFQRSGVGDEHT
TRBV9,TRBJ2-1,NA,ASSAQSRAGTDEQF
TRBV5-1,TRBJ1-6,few,ASSLDPAGNSPLH
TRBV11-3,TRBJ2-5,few,ARNGARETQY
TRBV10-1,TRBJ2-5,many,ASSDSTETQY
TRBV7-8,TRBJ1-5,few,ASSFHPDGTGGLTQH
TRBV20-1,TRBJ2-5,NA,SVQGERTQY
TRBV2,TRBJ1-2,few,ASGQGGAGGYT
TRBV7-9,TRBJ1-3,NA,ASSSASAVGTLY